This TCR beta chain was observed in a study of preoperative IRX-2 immunotherapy in early breast cancer. The repertoire was sequenced with immunoSEQ multiplex PCR; TCRdb's copy has only in-frame clones and lacks some. The repertoire has more than 3,000 clones, about 71% of them found once; the top ten carry less than 9%. CDR3 length: 11 residues. Germline assignment: CDR1 LGHNT and CDR2 FRNRAP. Specified treatment: preoperative locoregional IRX-2 cytokine immunotherapy. Preoperative locoregional IRX-2 cytokine immunotherapy was tested in the phase Ib source study. This sample comprised tumor tissue, obtained after IRX-2 immunotherapy. V is TRBV12-5 and J is TRBJ1-1, with a possible D match to TRBD1 (5 bases). The sequence came from a human donor with breast cancer. The CDR3: CASGHNTEAFF. The CDR3 DNA reads TGTGCCAGCGGACATAACACTGAAGCTTTCTTT.